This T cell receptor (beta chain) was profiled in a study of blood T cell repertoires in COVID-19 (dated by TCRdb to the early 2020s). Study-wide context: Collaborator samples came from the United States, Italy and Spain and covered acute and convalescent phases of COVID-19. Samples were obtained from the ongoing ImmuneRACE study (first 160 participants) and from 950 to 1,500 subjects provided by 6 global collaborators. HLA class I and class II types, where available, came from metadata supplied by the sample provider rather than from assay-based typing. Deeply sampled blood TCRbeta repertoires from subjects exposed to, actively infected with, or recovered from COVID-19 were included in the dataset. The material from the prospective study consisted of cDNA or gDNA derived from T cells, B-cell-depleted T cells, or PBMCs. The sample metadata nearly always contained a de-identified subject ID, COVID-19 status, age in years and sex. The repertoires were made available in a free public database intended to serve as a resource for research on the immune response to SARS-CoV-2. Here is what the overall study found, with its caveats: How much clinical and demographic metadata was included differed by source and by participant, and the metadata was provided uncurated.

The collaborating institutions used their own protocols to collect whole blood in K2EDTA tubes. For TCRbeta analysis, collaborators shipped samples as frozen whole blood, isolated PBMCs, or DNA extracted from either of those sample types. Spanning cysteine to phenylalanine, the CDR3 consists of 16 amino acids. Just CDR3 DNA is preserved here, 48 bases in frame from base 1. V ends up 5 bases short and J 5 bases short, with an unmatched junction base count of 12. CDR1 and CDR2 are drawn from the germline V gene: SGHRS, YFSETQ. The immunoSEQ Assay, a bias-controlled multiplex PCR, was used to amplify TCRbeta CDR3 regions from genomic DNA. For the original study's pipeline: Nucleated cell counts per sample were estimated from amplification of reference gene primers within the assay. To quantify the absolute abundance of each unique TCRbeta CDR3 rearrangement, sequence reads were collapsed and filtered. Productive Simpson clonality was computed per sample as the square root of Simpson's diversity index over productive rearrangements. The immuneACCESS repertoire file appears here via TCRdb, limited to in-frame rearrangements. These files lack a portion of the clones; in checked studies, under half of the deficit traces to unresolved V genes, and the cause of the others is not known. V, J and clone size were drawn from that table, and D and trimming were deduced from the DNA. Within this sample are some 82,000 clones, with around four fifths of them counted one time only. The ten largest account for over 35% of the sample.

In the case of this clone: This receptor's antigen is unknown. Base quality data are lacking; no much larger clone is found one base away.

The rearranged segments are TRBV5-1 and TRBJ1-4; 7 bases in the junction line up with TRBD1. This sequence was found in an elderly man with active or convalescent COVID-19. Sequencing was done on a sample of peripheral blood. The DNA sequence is TGCGCCAGCAGAAGGGAGACGGCCAGGGGGAATGAAAAACTGTTTTTT. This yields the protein CASRRETARGNEKLFF.